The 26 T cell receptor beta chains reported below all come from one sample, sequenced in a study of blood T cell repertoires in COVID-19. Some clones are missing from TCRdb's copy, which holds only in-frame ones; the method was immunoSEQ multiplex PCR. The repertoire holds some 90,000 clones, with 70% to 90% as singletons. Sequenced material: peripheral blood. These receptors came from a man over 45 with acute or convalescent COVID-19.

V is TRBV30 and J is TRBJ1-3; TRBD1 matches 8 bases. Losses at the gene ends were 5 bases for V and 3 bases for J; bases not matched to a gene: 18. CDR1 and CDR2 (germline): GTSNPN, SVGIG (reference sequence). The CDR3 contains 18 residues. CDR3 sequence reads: CAWVREGGTGFFGNTIYF. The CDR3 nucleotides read TGTGCCTGGGTTCGGGAAGGCGGGACAGGTTTTTTTGGAAACACCATATATTTT.

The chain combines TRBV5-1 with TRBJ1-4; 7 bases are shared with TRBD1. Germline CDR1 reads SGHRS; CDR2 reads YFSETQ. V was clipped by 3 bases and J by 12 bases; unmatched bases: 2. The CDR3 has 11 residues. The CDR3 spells CASSSGTELFF. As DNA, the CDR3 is TGCGCCAGCAGCTCCGGGACAGAACTGTTTTTT.

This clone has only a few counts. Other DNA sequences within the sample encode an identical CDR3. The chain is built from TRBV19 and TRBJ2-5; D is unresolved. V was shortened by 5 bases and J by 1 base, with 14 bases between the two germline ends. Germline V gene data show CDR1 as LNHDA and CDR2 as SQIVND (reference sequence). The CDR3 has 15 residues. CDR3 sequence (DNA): TGTGCCAGTAGTCCAAGCGCTACCCTCCAAGAGACCCAGTACTTC. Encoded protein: CASSPSATLQETQYF.

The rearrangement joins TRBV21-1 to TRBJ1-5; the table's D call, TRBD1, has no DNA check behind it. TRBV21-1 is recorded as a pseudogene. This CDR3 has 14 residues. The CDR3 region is CASSTGRGSQPQHF. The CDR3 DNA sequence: TGTGCCAGCAGCACAGGCAGGGGATCTCAGCCCCAGCATTTT.

The DNA for the CDR3 is TGCGCCAGCAGCTTAGACACGTACCGCGGGGAGCTGTTTTTT. Residues: CASSLDTYRGELFF. The chain links TRBV5-1 to TRBJ2-2; D gene uncertain. The CDR3 spans 14 residues. V was trimmed by 2 bases and J by 7 bases, leaving 12 bases between them. Germline CDR1 and CDR2: SGHRS and YFSETQ.

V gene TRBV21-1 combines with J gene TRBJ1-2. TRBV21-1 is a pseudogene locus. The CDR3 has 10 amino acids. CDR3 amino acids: CATVNYGYTF. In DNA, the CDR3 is TGTGCCACCGTCAACTATGGCTACACCTTC.

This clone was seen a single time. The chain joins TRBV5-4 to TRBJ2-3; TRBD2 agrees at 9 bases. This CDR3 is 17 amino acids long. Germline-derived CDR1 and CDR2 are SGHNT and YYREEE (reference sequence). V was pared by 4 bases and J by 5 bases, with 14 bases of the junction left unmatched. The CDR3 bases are TGTGCCAGCAGCCTGCCGGCCCGAGCGGGGGGCCGAGATACGCAGTATTTT. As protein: CASSLPARAGGRDTQYF.

CDR3 sequence reads: CASSLAGATGELFF. CDR3 sequence (DNA): TGTGCCAGCAGCTTAGCCGGAGCCACCGGGGAGCTGTTTTTT. The chain employs TRBV7-9 and TRBJ2-2, with D unresolved. The ends were cut back, 0 bases at V and 4 bases at J, with 6 bases in the middle. The CDR3 spans 14 residues. Germline CDR1 and CDR2: SEHNR and FQNEAQ (reference sequence).

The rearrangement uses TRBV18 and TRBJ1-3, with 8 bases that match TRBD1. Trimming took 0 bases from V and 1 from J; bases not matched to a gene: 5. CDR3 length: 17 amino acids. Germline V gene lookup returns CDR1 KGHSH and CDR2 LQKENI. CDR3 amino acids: CASSPPSRGRSGNTIYF. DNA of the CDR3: TGTGCCAGCTCACCACCGAGCAGGGGGCGGTCTGGAAACACCATATATTTT.

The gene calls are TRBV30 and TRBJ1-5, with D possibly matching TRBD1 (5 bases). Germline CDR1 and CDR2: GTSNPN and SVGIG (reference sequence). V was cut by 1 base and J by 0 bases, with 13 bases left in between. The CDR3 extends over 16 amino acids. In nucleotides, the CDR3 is TGTGCCTGGAGTGGTCAGGGTACCCCTAGCAATCAGCCCCAGCATTTT. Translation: CAWSGQGTPSNQPQHF.

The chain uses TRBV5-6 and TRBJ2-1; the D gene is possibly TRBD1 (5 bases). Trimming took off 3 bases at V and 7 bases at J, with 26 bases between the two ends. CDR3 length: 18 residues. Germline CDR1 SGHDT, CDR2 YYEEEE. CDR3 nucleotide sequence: TGTGCCAGCAGCTACCTCCTGCGGACGGGTTCGACAGAGAATGAGCAGTTCTTC. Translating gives CASSYLLRTGSTENEQFF.

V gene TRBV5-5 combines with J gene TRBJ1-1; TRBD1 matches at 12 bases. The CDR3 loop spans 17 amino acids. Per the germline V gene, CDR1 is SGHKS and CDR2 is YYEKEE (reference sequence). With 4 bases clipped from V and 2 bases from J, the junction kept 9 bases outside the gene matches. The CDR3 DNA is TGTGCCAGCAGCCTAGCCGGGACAGGGGGCCGAAACACTGAAGCTTTCTTT. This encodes CASSLAGTGGRNTEAFF.

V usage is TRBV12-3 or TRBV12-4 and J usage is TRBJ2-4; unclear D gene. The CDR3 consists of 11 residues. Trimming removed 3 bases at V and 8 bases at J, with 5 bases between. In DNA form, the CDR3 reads TGTGCCAGCAGTTTTAGTCACATTCAGTACTTC. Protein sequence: CASSFSHIQYF.

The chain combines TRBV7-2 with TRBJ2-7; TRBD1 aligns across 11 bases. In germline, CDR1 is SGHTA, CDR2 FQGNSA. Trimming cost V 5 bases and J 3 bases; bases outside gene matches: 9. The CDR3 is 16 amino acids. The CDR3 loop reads CASSLGGQGGFYEQYF. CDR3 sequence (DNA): TGTGCCAGCAGCCTAGGGGGACAGGGGGGATTCTACGAGCAGTACTTC.

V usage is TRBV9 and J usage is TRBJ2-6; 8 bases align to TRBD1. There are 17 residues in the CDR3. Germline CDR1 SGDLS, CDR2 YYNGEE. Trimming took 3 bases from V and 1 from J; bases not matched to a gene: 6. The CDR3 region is CASSEDRAPSGANVLTF. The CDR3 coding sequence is TGTGCCAGCAGCGAGGACAGGGCCCCATCTGGGGCCAACGTCCTGACTTTC.

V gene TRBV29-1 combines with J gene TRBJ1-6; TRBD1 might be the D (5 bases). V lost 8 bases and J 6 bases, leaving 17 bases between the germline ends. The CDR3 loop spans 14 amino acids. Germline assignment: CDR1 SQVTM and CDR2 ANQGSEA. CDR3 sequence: CSLRERRGNSPLHF. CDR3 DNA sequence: TGCAGCCTCAGGGAAAGGAGGGGTAATTCACCCCTCCACTTT.

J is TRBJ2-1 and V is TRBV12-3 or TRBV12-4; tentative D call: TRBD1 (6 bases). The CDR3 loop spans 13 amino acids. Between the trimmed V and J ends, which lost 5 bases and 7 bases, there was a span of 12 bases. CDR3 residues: CASSLTGLNEQFF. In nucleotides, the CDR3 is TGTGCCAGCAGTCTTACAGGGTTAAATGAGCAGTTCTTC.

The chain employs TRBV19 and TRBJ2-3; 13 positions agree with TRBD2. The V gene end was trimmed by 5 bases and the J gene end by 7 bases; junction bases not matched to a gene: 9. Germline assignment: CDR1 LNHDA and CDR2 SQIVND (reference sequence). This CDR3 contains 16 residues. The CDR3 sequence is CASSAQRTSGGYTQYF. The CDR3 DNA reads TGTGCCAGTAGTGCTCAACGGACTAGCGGGGGCTATACGCAGTATTTT.

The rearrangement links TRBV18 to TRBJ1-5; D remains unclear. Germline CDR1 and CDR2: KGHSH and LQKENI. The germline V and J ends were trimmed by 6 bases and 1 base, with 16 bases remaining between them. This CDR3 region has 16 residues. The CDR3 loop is CASSPRGLESNQPQHF. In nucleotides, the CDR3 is TGTGCCAGCTCCCCCCGGGGTTTGGAAAGCAATCAGCCCCAGCATTTT.

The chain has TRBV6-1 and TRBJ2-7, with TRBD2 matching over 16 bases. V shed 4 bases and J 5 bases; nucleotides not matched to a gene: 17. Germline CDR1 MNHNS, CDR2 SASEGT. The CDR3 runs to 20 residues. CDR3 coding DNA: TGTGCCAGCAGTGGGAACCAGGGACTAGCGGGGGGGCGGTACGGAAACGAGCAGTACGTC. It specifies CASSGNQGLAGGRYGNEQYV.

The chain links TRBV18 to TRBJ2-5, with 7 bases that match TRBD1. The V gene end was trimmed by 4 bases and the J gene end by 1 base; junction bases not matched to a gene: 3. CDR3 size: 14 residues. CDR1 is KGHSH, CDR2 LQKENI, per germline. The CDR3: CASSLGTAQETQYF. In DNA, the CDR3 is TGTGCCAGCTCACTTGGGACAGCCCAAGAGACCCAGTACTTC. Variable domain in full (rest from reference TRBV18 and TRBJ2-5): NAGVMQNPRHLVRRRGQEARLRCSPMKGHSHVYWYRQLPEEGLKFMVYLQKENIIDESGMPKERFSAEFPKEGPSILRIQQVVRGDSAAYFCASSLGTAQETQYFGPGTRLLVL.

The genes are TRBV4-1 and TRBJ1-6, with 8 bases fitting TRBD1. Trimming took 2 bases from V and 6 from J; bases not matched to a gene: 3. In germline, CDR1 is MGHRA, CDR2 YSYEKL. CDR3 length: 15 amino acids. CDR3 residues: CASSQLDRANSPLHF. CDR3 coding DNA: TGCGCCAGCAGCCAACTGGACAGGGCTAATTCACCCCTCCACTTT.

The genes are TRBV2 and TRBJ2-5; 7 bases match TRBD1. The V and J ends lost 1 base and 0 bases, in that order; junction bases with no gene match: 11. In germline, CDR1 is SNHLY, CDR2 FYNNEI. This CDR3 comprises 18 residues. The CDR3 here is CASSEVLVQGPYQETQYF. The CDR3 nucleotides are TGTGCCAGCAGTGAAGTGTTAGTACAGGGGCCGTACCAAGAGACCCAGTACTTC.

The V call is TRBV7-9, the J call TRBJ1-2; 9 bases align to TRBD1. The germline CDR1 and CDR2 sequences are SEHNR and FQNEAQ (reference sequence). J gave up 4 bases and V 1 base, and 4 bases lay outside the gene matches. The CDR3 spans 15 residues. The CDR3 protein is CASSLVQGASYGYTF. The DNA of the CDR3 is TGTGCCAGCAGCTTAGTACAGGGGGCGTCCTATGGCTACACCTTC. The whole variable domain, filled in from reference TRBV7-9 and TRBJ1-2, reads DTGVSQNPRHKITKRGQNVTFRCDPISEHNRLYWYRQTLGQGPEFLTYFQNEAQLEKSRLLSDRFSAERPKGSFSTLEIQRTEQGDSAMYLCASSLVQGASYGYTFGSGTRLTVV.

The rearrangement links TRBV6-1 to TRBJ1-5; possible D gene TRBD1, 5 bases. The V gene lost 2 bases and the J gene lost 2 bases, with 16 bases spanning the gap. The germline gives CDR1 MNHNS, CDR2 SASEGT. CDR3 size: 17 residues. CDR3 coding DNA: TGTGCCAGCAGTGAATCCGGGTTCATAGGGGGCAATCAGCCCCAGCATTTT. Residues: CASSESGFIGGNQPQHF.

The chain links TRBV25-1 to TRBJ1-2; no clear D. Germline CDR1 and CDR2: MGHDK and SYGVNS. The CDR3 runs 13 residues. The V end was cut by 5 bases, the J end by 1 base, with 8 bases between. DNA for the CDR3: TGTGCCAGCAGTTTGGGAGTTAACTATGGCTACACCTTC. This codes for CASSLGVNYGYTF.